The clone carrying this T cell receptor (beta chain) has a handful of counts. The antigen is unknown. The record originates from a study of cytomegalovirus exposure and HLA in healthy donors. The PCR made use of 60 Vbeta and 13 Jbeta primers. Here immunoSEQ multiplex PCR was the method, and the copy in TCRdb shows in-frame clones only, minus some. The repertoire has some 120,000 clones, 70% to 75% of them found once; the top ten carry 3.1%. CDR3 length: 15 residues. The V and J ends lost 5 bases and 0 bases, in that order; junction bases with no gene match: 7. In germline, CDR1 is SEHNR, CDR2 FQNEAQ (reference sequence). Study-level findings and limits: Most TCR sequences were rare, but some public TCRs occurred in many donors.

The receptor was isolated from a man aged 30 to 45 in good health and CMV-seronegative. Sequencing was performed on PBMCs. The chain recombines TRBV7-9 with TRBJ2-7, with 7 positions matching TRBD1. CDR3 DNA sequence: TGTGCCAGCAGCCCAAGACAGGGAAACTCCTACGAGCAGTACTTC. The encoded protein is CASSPRQGNSYEQYF.